A single sample gave rise to the 14 T cell receptor beta chains below, sequenced in a study of cytomegalovirus exposure and HLA in healthy donors. With 60 Vbeta and 13 Jbeta primers, the PCR was carried out. The method was immunoSEQ multiplex PCR; TCRdb's version includes in-frame clones alone and lacks a portion of them. Seen here are about 150,000 clones, approximately 80% observed once, and the top ten hold more than 1.4%. The sample consisted of PBMCs. These receptors were collected from a male donor in good health and CMV-seronegative.

V gene TRBV19 combines with J gene TRBJ2-5, with TRBD1 matching over 8 bases. Losses at the gene ends were 5 bases for V and 11 bases for J; bases not matched to a gene: 10. The CDR3 extends over 13 amino acids. The germline V gene has CDR1 LNHDA and CDR2 SQIVND (reference sequence). The CDR3 region is CASSSDRVQKQYF. The CDR3 DNA is TGTGCCAGTAGTTCGGACAGGGTCCAAAAGCAGTACTTC.

The chain is built from TRBV19 and TRBJ1-4; D unclear. CDR3 length: 15 residues. Trimming shortened V by 7 bases and J by 8 bases, and 20 bases separated the two germline ends. Germline V gene lookup returns CDR1 LNHDA and CDR2 SQIVND (reference sequence). In DNA, the CDR3 is TGTGCCAGTACCCCACTTCATCTGGCCGGGGAAAAACTGTTTTTT. This encodes CASTPLHLAGEKLFF.

The rearrangement uses TRBV7-9 and TRBJ1-1, with TRBD1 as a possible D gene (6 bases). V lost 6 bases and J lost 0, with 14 bases in between. The germline CDR1 and CDR2 sequences are SEHNR and FQNEAQ (reference sequence). This CDR3 contains 15 residues. The CDR3 region is CASSFMTGLNTEAFF. CDR3 DNA: TGTGCCAGCAGTTTTATGACAGGCCTGAACACTGAAGCTTTCTTT.

This chain uses TRBV5-1 with TRBJ2-3; no reliable D call. The CDR3 is made up of 14 amino acids. Germline-derived CDR1 and CDR2 are SGHRS and YFSETQ. Trimming pared 5 bases from V and 6 bases from J, leaving 16 bases between. CDR3 sequence reads: CASRPMSLKDTQYF. Written as DNA, the CDR3 is TGCGCCAGCAGGCCTATGAGTTTGAAGGATACGCAGTATTTT.

V usage is TRBV12-5 and J usage is TRBJ2-7, with D perhaps TRBD1 (6 bases). CDR1 is LGHNT, CDR2 FRNRAP, per germline. There are 13 residues in the CDR3. V was cut by 1 base and J by 7 bases, with 11 bases left in between. The CDR3 is CASGLDRTEEQYF. The CDR3 region has the DNA TGTGCTAGTGGTTTGGACAGGACAGAAGAGCAGTACTTC.

V usage is TRBV19 and J usage is TRBJ1-5; maybe TRBD1 (5 bases). In germline, CDR1 is LNHDA, CDR2 SQIVND (reference sequence). The CDR3 sequence is 13 residues long. Trimming took 5 bases from V and 3 from J, leaving 8 bases between them. The CDR3 protein is CASSPQANQPQHF. The CDR3 DNA reads as TGTGCCAGTAGTCCACAGGCCAATCAGCCCCAGCATTTT.

This clone turned up a few times. The chain combines TRBV7-9 with TRBJ2-4; 7 positions agree with TRBD1. Unmatched junction bases numbered 0, after V lost 3 bases and J lost 1 base. CDR3 length: 14 residues. CDR1 is SEHNR and CDR2 is FQNEAQ in the germline V gene (reference sequence). The CDR3 bases are TGTGCCAGCAGCTTGACAGGGGCCAAAAACATTCAGTACTTC. This encodes CASSLTGAKNIQYF.

V and J are TRBV10-3 and TRBJ2-7, with 12 nucleotides matching TRBD2. This CDR3 region has 17 residues. Trimming took 4 bases from V and 2 from J; bases not matched to a gene: 9. CDR1 is ENHRY and CDR2 is SYGVKD in the germline V gene. This chain's CDR3 is CAISGLAGALQTYEQYF. CDR3 DNA: TGTGCCATCAGTGGACTAGCGGGAGCCCTCCAAACCTACGAGCAGTACTTC.

The genes are TRBV7-8 and TRBJ2-2; D gene uncertain. The CDR3 is made up of 11 amino acids. Germline CDR1 reads SGHVS; CDR2 reads FQNEAQ. The V and J ends lost 5 bases and 10 bases respectively, with 8 bases between them. The CDR3 here is CASSPREELFF. In DNA form, the CDR3 reads TGTGCCAGCAGCCCCCGCGAGGAGCTGTTTTTT.

J is TRBJ2-7 and V is TRBV13; the D is unclear. V lost 5 bases to trimming and J lost 1 base, with 3 bases between them. The germline CDR1 and CDR2 sequences are PRHDT and FYEKMQ (reference sequence). CDR3 length: 11 residues. The CDR3 spells CASSASYEQYF. CDR3 bases: TGTGCCAGCAGCGCGTCCTACGAGCAGTACTTC.

The V call is TRBV2, the J call TRBJ1-6, with no clear D. This CDR3 comprises 12 residues. Germline-derived CDR1 and CDR2 are SNHLY and FYNNEI. Trimming removed 7 bases from V and 12 bases from J, with 13 bases in between. The CDR3 DNA is TGTGCCAGCATGGGAGATAGAGGACCCCTCCACTTT. Amino acid sequence: CASMGDRGPLHF.

The gene calls are TRBV28 and TRBJ2-5; 11 positions match TRBD2. The J call may be wrong; the DNA end is better matched by TRBJ2-7. Germline-derived CDR1 and CDR2 are MDHEN and SYDVKM. The CDR3 length is 15 residues. The CDR3 spells CASSLPRLAGGEQYF. CDR3 DNA: TGTGCCAGCAGTCTCCCCAGGCTAGCGGGAGGCGAGCAGTACTTC.

The V and J genes are TRBV18 and TRBJ2-2; no clear D. The germline V gene encodes CDR1 KGHSH and CDR2 LQKENI. The length of the CDR3 is 13 residues. V lost 3 bases, J lost 9 bases, and 11 bases lay in between. DNA of the CDR3: TGTGCCAGCTCACCGGGCCCAAGGAGGGAGCTGTTTTTT. Amino acids: CASSPGPRRELFF.

The chain is built from TRBV5-1 and TRBJ2-7; D unclear. Per germline, CDR1 SGHRS and CDR2 YFSETQ. There are 13 residues in the CDR3. Trimming cost V 4 bases and J 6 bases, with 14 bases left between them. CDR3 protein: CASSPSISAEQYF. CDR3 bases: TGCGCCAGCAGCCCTAGTATTTCAGCCGAGCAGTACTTC.